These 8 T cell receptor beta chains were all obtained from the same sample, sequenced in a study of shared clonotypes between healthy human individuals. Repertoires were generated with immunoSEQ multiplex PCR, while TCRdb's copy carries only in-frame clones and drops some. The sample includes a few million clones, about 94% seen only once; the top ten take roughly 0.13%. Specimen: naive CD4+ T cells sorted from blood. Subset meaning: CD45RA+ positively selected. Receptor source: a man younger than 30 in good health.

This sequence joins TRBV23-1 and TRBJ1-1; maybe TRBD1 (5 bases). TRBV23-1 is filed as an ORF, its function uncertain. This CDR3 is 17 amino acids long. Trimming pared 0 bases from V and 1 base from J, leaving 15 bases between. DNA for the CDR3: TGCGCCAGCAGTCAATCCCTGACAGTAACAGCGAACACTGAAGCTTTCTTT. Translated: CASSQSLTVTANTEAFF.

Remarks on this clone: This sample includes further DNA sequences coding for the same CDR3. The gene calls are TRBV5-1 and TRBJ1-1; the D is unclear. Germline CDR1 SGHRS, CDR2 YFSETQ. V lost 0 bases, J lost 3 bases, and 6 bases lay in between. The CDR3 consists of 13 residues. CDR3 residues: CASSLGGHTEAFF. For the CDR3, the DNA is TGCGCCAGCAGCTTGGGGGGTCACACTGAAGCTTTCTTT.

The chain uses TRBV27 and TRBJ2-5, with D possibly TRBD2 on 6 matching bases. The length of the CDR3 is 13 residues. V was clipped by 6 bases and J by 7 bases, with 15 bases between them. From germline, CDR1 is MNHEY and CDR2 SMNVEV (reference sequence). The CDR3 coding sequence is TGTGCCAGCAGATTTGGTGAGGGAGGGACCCAGTACTTC. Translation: CASRFGEGGTQYF.

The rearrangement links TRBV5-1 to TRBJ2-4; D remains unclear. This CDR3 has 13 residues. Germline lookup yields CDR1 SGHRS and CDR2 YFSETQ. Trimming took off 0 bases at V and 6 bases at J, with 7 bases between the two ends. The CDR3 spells CASSLAAGNIQYF. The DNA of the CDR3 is TGCGCCAGCAGCTTGGCCGCCGGAAACATTCAGTACTTC.

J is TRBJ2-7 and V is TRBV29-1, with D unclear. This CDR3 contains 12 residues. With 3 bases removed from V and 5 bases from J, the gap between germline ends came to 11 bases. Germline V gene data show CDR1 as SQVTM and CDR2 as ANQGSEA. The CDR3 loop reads CSVEKDGHEQYF. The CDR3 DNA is TGCAGCGTTGAGAAGGATGGCCACGAGCAGTACTTC.

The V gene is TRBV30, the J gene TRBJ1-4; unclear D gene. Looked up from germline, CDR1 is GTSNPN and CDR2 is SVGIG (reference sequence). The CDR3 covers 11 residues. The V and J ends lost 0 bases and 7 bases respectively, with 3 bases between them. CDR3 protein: CAWSVVEKLFF. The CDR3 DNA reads TGTGCCTGGAGTGTAGTTGAAAAACTGTTTTTT.

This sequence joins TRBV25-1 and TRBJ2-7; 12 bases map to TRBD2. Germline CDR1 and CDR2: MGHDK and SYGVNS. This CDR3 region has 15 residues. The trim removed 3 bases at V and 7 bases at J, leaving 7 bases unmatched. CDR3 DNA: TGTGCCAGCAGTGATACGACTAGCGGGAGAGCTGAGCAGTACTTC. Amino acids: CASSDTTSGRAEQYF.

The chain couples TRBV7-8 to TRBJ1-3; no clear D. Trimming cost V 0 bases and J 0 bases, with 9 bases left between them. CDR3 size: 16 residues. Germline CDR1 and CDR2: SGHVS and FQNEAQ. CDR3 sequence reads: CASSLAGAGSGNTIYF. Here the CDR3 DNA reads TGTGCCAGCAGCTTAGCGGGCGCCGGCTCTGGAAACACCATATATTTT.